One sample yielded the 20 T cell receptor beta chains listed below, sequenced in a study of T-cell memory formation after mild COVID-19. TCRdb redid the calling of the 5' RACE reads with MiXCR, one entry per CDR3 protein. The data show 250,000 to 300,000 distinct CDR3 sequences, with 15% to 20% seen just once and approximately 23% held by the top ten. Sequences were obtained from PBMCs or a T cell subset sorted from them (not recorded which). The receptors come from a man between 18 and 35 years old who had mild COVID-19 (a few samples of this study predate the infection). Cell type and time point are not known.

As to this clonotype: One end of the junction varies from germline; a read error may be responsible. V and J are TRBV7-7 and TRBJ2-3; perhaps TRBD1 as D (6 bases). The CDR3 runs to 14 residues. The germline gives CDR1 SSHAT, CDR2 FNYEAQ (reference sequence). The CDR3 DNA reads TGTGCTAGCAGCCTAGGTACAGGGCTTGATACGCAGTATTTT. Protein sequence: CASSLGTGLDTQYF.

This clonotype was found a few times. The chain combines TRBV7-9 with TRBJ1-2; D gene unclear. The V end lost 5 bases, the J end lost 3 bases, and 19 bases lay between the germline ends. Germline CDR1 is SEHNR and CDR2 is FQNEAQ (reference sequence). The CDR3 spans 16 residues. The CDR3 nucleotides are TGTGCCAGCAGCCCCCACCCTTTGGGTTTCGACTATGGCTACACCTTC. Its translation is CASSPHPLGFDYGYTF.

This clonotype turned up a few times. CDR3 amino acids: CAPPGELFF. CDR3 coding DNA: TGCGCCCCACCCGGGGAGCTGTTTTTT. J is TRBJ2-2 and V is TRBV5-1; D is ambiguous. Trimming took 10 bases from V and 6 from J, leaving 4 bases between them. CDR3 size: 9 residues. CDR1 is SGHRS and CDR2 is YFSETQ in the germline V gene. Full variable domain (remainder filled in from reference TRBV5-1 and TRBJ2-2): KAGVTQTPRYLIKTRGQQVTLSCSPISGHRSVSWYQQTPGQGLQFLFEYFSETQRNKGNFPGRFSGRQFSNSRSEMNVSTLELGDSALYLCAPPGELFFGEGSRLTVL.

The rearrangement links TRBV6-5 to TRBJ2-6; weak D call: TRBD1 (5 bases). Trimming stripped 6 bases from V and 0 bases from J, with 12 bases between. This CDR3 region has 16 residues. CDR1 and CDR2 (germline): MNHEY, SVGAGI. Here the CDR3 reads CASSLSDSSGANVLTF. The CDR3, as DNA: TGTGCCAGCAGCTTATCTGACAGCTCTGGGGCCAACGTCCTGACTTTC.

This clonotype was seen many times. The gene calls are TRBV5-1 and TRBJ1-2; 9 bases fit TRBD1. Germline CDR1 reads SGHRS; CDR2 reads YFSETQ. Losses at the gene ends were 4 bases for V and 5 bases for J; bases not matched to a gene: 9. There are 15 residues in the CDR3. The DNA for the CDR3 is TGCGCCAGCAGCGACCGGGACAGGGAAAGATATGGCTACACCTTC. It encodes CASSDRDRERYGYTF.

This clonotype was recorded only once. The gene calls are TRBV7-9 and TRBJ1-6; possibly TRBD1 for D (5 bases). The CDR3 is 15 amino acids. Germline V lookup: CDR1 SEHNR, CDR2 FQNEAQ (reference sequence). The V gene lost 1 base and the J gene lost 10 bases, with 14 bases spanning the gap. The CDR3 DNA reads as TGTGCCAGCAGCTTAGGCCCCCAGGGCGGGTCACCCCTCCACTTT. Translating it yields CASSLGPQGGSPLHF.

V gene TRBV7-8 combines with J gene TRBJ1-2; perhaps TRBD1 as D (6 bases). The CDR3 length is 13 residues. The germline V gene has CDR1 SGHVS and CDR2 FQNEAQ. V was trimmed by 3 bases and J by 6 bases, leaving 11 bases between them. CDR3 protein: CASSFRGANGYTF. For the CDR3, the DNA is TGTGCCAGCAGCTTCCGGGGGGCGAATGGCTACACCTTC.

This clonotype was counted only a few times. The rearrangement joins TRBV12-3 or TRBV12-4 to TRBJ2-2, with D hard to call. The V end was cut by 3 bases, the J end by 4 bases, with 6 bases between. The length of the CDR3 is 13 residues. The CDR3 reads CASSFWRTGELFF. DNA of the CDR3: TGTGCCAGCAGTTTCTGGCGCACCGGGGAGCTGTTTTTT.

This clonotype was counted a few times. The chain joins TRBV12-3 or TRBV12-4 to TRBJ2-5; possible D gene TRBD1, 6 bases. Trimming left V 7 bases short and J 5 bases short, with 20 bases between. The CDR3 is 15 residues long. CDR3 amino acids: CASTPQGRVFETQYF. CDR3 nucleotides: TGTGCCAGCACCCCACAGGGTAGGGTCTTCGAGACCCAGTACTTC.

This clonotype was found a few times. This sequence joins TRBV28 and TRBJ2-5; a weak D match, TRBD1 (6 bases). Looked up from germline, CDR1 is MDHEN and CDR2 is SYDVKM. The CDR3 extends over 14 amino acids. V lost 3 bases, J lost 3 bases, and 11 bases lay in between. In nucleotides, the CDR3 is TGTGCCAGCAGTTTCAGCAGGGGTGAAGAGACCCAGTACTTC. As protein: CASSFSRGEETQYF.

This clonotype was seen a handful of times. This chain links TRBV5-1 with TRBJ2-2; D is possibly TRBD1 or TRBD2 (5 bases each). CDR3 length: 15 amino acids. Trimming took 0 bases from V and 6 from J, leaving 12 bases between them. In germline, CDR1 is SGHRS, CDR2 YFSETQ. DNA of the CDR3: TGCGCCAGCAGCTTGGATTGGGGGAAGGCCGGGGAGCTGTTTTTT. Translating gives CASSLDWGKAGELFF.

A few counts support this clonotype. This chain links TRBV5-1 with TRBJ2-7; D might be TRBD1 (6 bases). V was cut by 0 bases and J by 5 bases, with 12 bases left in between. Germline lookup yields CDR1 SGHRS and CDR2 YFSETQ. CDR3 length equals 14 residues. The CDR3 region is CASSLVRGHDEQYF. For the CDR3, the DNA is TGCGCCAGCAGCTTGGTCAGGGGTCACGACGAGCAGTACTTC. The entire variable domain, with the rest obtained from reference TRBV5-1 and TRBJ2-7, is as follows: KAGVTQTPRYLIKTRGQQVTLSCSPISGHRSVSWYQQTPGQGLQFLFEYFSETQRNKGNFPGRFSGRQFSNSRSEMNVSTLELGDSALYLCASSLVRGHDEQYFGPGTRLTVT.

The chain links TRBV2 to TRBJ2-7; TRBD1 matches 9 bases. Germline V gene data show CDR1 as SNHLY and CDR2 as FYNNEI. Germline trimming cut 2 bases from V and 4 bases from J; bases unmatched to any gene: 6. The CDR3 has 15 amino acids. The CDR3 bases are TGTGCCAGCAGTGAACCGGGACAGGGCAGATACGAGCAGTACGTC. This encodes CASSEPGQGRYEQYV.

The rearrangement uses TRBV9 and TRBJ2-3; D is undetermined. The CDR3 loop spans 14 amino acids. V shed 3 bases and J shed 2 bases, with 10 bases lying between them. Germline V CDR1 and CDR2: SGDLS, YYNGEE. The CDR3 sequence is CASSARHYTDTQYF. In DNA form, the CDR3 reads TGTGCCAGCAGCGCCCGACACTACACAGATACGCAGTATTTT.

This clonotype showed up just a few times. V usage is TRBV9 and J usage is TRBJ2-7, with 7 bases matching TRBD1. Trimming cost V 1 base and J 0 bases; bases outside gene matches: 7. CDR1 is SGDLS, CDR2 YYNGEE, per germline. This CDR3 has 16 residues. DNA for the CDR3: TGTGCCAGCAGCGTAAATCCGGGACAGAGCTCCTACGAGCAGTACTTC. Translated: CASSVNPGQSSYEQYF.

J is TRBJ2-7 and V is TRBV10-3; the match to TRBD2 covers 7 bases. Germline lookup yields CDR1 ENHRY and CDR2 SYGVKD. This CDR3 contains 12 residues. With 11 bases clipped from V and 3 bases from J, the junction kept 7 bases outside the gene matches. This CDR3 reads CACGAGDYEQYF. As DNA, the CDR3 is TGTGCCTGCGGGGCGGGGGACTACGAGCAGTACTTC.

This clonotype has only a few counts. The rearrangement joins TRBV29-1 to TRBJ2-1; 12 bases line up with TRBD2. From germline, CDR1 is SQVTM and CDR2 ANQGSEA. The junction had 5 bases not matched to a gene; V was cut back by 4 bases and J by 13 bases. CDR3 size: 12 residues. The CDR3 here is CSVATSGGLQFF. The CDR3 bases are TGCAGCGTTGCCACTAGCGGGGGGTTACAGTTCTTC.

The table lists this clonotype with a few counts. The CDR3 region has the DNA TGCAGTGCCAGTCAAGGGACACAAGAGACCCAGTACTTC. Protein sequence: CSASQGTQETQYF. The chain carries TRBV20-1 and TRBJ2-5; TRBD1 might be the D (6 bases). This CDR3 is 13 amino acids long. Trimming pared 6 bases from V and 2 bases from J, leaving 13 bases between. Germline V gene sequence: CDR1 DFQATT, CDR2 SNEGSKA (reference sequence).

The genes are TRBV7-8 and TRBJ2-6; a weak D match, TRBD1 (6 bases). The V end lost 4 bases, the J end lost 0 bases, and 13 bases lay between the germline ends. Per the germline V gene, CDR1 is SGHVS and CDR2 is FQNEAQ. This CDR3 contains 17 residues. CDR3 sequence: CASSSLQGFSGANVLTF. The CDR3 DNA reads TGTGCCAGCAGCTCCTTGCAGGGGTTCTCTGGGGCCAACGTCCTGACTTTC.

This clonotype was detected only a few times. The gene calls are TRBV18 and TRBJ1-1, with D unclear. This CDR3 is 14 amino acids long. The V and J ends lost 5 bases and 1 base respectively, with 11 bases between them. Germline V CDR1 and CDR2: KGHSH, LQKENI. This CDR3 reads CASSAMEGNTEAFF. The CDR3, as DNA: TGTGCCAGCTCAGCAATGGAGGGGAACACTGAAGCTTTCTTT.